Sequencing of this TCR beta chain was carried out in a study of cytomegalovirus exposure and HLA in healthy donors. Study overall: From HLA-typed donors, an early data release held about 92 million unique TCRs.

The V end was cut by 3 bases, the J end by 3 bases, with 5 bases between. The germline CDR1 and CDR2 sequences are MGHRA and YSYEKL. This CDR3 is 13 amino acids long. Broader study findings: Most observed TCR sequences were rare, whereas some public TCRs were detected in many donors.

As for this clone: Its antigen remains unidentified.

The primer mix had 60 Vbeta and 13 Jbeta primers. Measured with immunoSEQ multiplex PCR; TCRdb has only the in-frame clones, and not every one. The ten most abundant clones cover about 6.8% of a sample with roughly 110,000 clones. The chain uses TRBV4-1 and TRBJ2-2; D is ambiguous. The sequencing input was PBMCs. This sequence originates from a man aged 40-49 years in good health and CMV-seropositive. In nucleotides, the CDR3 is TGCGCCAGCAGCCAGGGCTACACCGGGGAGCTGTTTTTT. Translating gives CASSQGYTGELFF.